The T cell receptor (beta chain) described here comes from a study of T cells in Graves' hyperthyroidism and ophthalmopathy. In the study overall: Peripheral blood specimens were obtained at initial diagnosis, prior to any treatment.

Graves' hyperthyroidism without ophthalmopathy progression within 18 months was termed stable. Aged 18 to 65, the patients had hyperthyroidism that was newly diagnosed and had lasted under 2 months. A word on this clonotype: What it binds is unknown.

Amplification targeted TCR beta CDR3 regions from RNA transcripts. RT-PCR in the first round (using the HTBI primer set) targeted the TCR CDR3. TCRdb processed the multiplex PCR reads anew with MiXCR; each CDR3 protein has one entry. Found here are around 720,000 distinct CDR3 sequences, approximately 36% of them singletons; the top ten hold roughly 30%. Study results and limitations: Expanded thyroid clonotypes (above 0.001) were mostly also found in blood.

Unmatched junction bases numbered 6, after V lost 5 bases and J lost 0 bases. The CDR3 has 15 residues. CDR1 is SNHLY and CDR2 is FYNNEI in the germline V gene. The V call is TRBV2, the J call TRBJ2-7; TRBD2 matches at 8 bases. This TCR derives from a woman aged 40 to 50 with Graves' hyperthyroidism. The sequenced sample consisted of blood. CDR3 coding DNA: TGTGCCAGCAGTTGCCAGCGGGGGTACTCCTACGAGCAGTACTTC. As protein: CASSCQRGYSYEQYF.